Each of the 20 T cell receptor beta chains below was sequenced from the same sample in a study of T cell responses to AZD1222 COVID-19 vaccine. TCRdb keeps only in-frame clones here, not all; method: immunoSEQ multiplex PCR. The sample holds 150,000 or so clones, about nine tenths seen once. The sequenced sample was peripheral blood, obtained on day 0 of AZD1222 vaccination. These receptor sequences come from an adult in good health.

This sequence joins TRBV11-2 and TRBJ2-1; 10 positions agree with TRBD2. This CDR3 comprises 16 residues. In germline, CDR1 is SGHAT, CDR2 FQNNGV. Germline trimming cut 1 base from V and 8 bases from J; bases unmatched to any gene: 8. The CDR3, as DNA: TGTGCCAGCAGCTTAGTGAGTCCTAGCGGGAGAGATGAGCAGTTCTTC. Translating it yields CASSLVSPSGRDEQFF.

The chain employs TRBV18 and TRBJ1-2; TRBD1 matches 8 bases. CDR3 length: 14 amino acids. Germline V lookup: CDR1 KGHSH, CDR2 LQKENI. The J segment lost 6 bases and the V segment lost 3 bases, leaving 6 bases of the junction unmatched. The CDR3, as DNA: TGTGCCAGCTCACCGACAGGGGTTCGCGATGGCTACACCTTC. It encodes CASSPTGVRDGYTF.

The CDR3 coding sequence is TGTGCCAGCAGCTTAGTCCAGGGGGCAAATGTGGGCTACACCTTC. It encodes CASSLVQGANVGYTF. The gene calls are TRBV7-2 and TRBJ1-2; 8 positions match TRBD1. The V gene end was trimmed by 1 base and the J gene end by 8 bases; junction bases not matched to a gene: 9. The length of the CDR3 is 15 residues. Germline V gives CDR1 SGHTA, CDR2 FQGNSA.

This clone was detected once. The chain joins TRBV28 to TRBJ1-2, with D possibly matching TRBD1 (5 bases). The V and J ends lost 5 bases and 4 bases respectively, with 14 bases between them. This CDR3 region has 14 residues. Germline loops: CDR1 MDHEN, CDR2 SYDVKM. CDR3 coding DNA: TGTGCCAGCAGTCGAGGGGACCGACGCTATGGCTACACCTTC. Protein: CASSRGDRRYGYTF.

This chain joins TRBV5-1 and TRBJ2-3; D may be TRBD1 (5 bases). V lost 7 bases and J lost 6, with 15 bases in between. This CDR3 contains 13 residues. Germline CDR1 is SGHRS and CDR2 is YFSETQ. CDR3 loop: CASGAVGSDTQYF. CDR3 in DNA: TGCGCCAGCGGGGCTGTCGGGTCCGATACGCAGTATTTT.

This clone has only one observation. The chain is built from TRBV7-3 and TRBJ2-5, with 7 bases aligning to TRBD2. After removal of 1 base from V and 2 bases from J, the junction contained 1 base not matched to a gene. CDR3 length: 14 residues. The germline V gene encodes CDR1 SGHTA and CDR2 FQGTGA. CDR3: CASSLMGGQETQYF. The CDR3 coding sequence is TGTGCCAGCAGCTTAATGGGAGGGCAAGAGACCCAGTACTTC.

In DNA form, the CDR3 reads TGCGCCAGCAGCATAGACGGACAGAACAATCAGCCCCAGCATTTT. Its translation is CASSIDGQNNQPQHF. The chain combines TRBV5-1 with TRBJ1-5; perhaps TRBD1 as D (6 bases). This CDR3 region has 15 residues. CDR1 is SGHRS, CDR2 YFSETQ, per germline. The V and J ends lost 4 bases and 3 bases respectively, with 14 bases between them.

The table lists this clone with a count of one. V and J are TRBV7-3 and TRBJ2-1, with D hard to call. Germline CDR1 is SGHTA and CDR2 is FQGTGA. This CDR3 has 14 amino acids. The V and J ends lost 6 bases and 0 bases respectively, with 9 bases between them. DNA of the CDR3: TGTGCCAGCAGGAAGACTCTCTCCTACAATGAGCAGTTCTTC. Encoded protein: CASRKTLSYNEQFF.

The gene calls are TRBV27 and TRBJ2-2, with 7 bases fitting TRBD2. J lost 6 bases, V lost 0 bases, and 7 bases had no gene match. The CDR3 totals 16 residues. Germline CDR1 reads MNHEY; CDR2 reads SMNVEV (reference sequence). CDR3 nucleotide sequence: TGTGCCAGCAGTTTATCCGACGTCGGGAGGTCCGGGGAGCTGTTTTTT. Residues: CASSLSDVGRSGELFF.

For the CDR3, the DNA is TGTGCCAGTGCGGCGGGGCATAGCACAGATACGCAGTATTTT. Residues: CASAAGHSTDTQYF. The J gene is TRBJ2-3, the V gene TRBV7-2; D may be TRBD2 (6 bases). This CDR3 comprises 14 residues. CDR1 SGHTA and CDR2 FQGNSA come from the germline V gene. V lost 9 bases and J lost 0, with 13 bases in between.

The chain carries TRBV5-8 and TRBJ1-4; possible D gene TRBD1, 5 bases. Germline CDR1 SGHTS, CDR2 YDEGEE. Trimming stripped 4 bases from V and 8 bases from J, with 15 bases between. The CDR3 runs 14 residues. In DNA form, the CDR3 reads TGTGCCAGCAGCCCGGAGGGGTGGGGAGAAAAACTGTTTTTT. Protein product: CASSPEGWGEKLFF. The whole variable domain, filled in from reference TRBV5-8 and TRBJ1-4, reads EAGVTQSPTHLIKTRGQQATLRCSPISGHTSVYWYQQALGLGLQFLLWYDEGEERNRGNFPPRFSGRQFPNYSSELNVNALELEDSALYLCASSPEGWGEKLFFGSGTQLSVL.

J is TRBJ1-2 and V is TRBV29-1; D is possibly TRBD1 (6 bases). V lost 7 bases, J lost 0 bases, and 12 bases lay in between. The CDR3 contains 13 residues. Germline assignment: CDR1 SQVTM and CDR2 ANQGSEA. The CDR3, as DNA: TGCAGCGCACGGACAGAGGCTAACTATGGCTACACCTTC. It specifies CSARTEANYGYTF.

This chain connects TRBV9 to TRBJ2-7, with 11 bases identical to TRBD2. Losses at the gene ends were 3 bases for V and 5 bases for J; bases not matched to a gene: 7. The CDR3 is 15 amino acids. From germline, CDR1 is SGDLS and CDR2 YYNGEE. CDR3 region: CASSGASGRYHEQYF. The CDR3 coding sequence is TGTGCCAGCAGCGGGGCTAGCGGGAGGTATCACGAGCAGTACTTC.

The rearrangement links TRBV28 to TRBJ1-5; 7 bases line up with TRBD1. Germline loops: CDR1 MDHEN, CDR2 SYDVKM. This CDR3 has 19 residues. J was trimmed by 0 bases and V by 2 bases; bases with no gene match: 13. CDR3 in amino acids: CASSLALDRRGLSNQPQHF. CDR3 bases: TGTGCCAGCAGTTTAGCATTGGACAGGAGGGGGCTTAGCAATCAGCCCCAGCATTTT.

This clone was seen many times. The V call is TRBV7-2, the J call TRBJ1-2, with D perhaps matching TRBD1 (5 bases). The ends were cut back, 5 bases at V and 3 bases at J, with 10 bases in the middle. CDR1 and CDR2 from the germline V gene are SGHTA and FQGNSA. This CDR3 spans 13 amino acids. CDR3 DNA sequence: TGTGCCAGCAGCCTTGACAGATACTATGGCTACACCTTC. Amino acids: CASSLDRYYGYTF.

The chain's CDR3 is CASSPGQGENYGYTF. The DNA of the CDR3 is TGCGCCAGCAGTCCGGGACAGGGGGAGAACTATGGCTACACCTTC. This sequence joins TRBV23-1 and TRBJ1-2; 11 nucleotides agree with TRBD1. TRBV23-1 is sorted into the ORF group, with uncertain function. The CDR3 length is 15 residues. V lost 4 bases, J lost 2 bases, and 3 bases stayed unmatched.

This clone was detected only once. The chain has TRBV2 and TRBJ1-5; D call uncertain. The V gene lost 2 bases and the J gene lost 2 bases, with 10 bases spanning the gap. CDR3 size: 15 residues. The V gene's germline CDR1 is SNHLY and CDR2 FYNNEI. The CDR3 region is CASSERGFGNQPQHF. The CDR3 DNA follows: TGTGCCAGCAGTGAACGTGGATTTGGCAATCAGCCCCAGCATTTT. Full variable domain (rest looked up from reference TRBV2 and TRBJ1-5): EPEVTQTPSHQVTQMGQEVILRCVPISNHLYFYWYRQILGQKVEFLVSFYNNEISEKSEIFDDQFSVERPDGSNFTLKIRSTKLEDSAMYFCASSERGFGNQPQHFGDGTRLSIL.

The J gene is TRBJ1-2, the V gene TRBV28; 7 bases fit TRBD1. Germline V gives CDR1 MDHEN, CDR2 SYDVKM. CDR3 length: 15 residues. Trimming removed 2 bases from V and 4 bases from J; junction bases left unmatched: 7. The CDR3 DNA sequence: TGTGCCAGCAGTTTAGTGGGGGCAGGGGGCTATGGCTACACCTTC. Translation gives CASSLVGAGGYGYTF.

The CDR3 region has the DNA TGTGCCAGCAGCTTAGCGGGGAGCGGTCGGAACAATGAGCAGTTCTTC. Its protein is CASSLAGSGRNNEQFF. V is TRBV11-2 and J is TRBJ2-1; D is perhaps TRBD2 (5 bases). CDR3 length: 16 amino acids. Looked up from germline, CDR1 is SGHAT and CDR2 is FQNNGV. With 1 base removed from V and 5 bases from J, the gap between germline ends came to 15 bases.

This CDR3 reads CASSRRSGLNSGNTIYF. The CDR3 DNA follows: TGCGCCAGCAGCCGCCGCTCGGGACTCAACTCTGGAAACACCATATATTTT. This sequence joins TRBV4-1 and TRBJ1-3; possible D gene TRBD1, 5 bases. Germline lookup yields CDR1 MGHRA and CDR2 YSYEKL. The CDR3 consists of 17 residues. Trimming left V 4 bases short and J 0 bases short, with 16 bases between.